The rows below give T cell receptor beta chains drawn from one sample of a study of blood T cell repertoires in COVID-19. Assay used: immunoSEQ multiplex PCR; TCRdb lists only in-frame clones, some missing. Of under 450,000 clones listed, over 75% are singletons. The sample taken for sequencing was PBMCs or T cells enriched from blood (not recorded which). The receptors derive from a man aged 25 to 40 who had recovered from COVID-19. Both conserved end residues are part of each CDR3. The order of the fields is J gene, V gene, CDR3 protein.

j_call: TRBJ1-1; v_call: TRBV18; cdr3_aa: CASLWDNLIGGTDTEAFF
j_call: TRBJ1-1; v_call: TRBV11-1; cdr3_aa: CASSLRTSNTEAFF
j_call: TRBJ2-5; v_call: TRBV28; cdr3_aa: CASSFRTVQETQYF
j_call: TRBJ1-5; v_call: TRBV27; cdr3_aa: CASRSRGGAGQPQHF
j_call: TRBJ1-5; v_call: TRBV30; cdr3_aa: CAWSWEGNQPQHF
j_call: TRBJ2-1; v_call: TRBV9; cdr3_aa: CASSVQGLYNEQFF
j_call: TRBJ1-2; v_call: TRBV6-1; cdr3_aa: CASSEGQGTANYGYTF
j_call: TRBJ1-1; v_call: TRBV7-2; cdr3_aa: CASSQGGNTEAFF
j_call: TRBJ1-1; v_call: TRBV20-1; cdr3_aa: CSAGFGTEAFF
j_call: TRBJ1-2; v_call: TRBV6-5; cdr3_aa: CASSPRAGVNGYTF
j_call: TRBJ1-3; v_call: TRBV5-1; cdr3_aa: CASSLTGSGNTIYF
j_call: TRBJ2-7; v_call: TRBV18; cdr3_aa: CASSQTRISSYEQYF
j_call: TRBJ2-5; v_call: TRBV5-1; cdr3_aa: CASSPAGETQYF
j_call: TRBJ2-7; v_call: TRBV5-8; cdr3_aa: CASRPLRGPTYEQYF
j_call: TRBJ2-7; v_call: TRBV6-1; cdr3_aa: CASSEPVSATYEQYF
j_call: TRBJ2-1; v_call: TRBV7-2; cdr3_aa: CASSLARVGESYNEQFF
j_call: TRBJ2-1; v_call: TRBV10-1; cdr3_aa: CASSEPAGGLYNEQFF
j_call: TRBJ1-1; v_call: TRBV19; cdr3_aa: CASRTGAAVPRSKAFF
j_call: TRBJ1-2; v_call: TRBV6-6; cdr3_aa: CASEPGRDRVYGYTF
j_call: TRBJ1-2; v_call: TRBV7-8; cdr3_aa: CASSLYAANYGYTF
j_call: TRBJ1-5; v_call: TRBV27; cdr3_aa: CASSPQRQGANQPQHF
j_call: TRBJ1-4; v_call: TRBV27; cdr3_aa: CASSSGDTNEKLFF
j_call: TRBJ2-1; v_call: TRBV19; cdr3_aa: CASSSLAFSYNEQFF
j_call: TRBJ1-4; v_call: TRBV7-9; cdr3_aa: CASSLTGGDLNEKLFF
j_call: TRBJ1-1; v_call: TRBV27; cdr3_aa: CASSLIGWGPSDTEAFF